This TCR beta chain came from a study of blood T cell repertoires in COVID-19. Per the original data handling: It was from reference gene primer amplification that nucleated cell counts were estimated. Sequencing was performed with immunoSEQ multiplex PCR; in TCRdb, only in-frame clones are kept and a portion is missing. From that table come the V and J calls and clone size; the DNA was used to work out D and trimming. The table records around 130,000 clones, more than 75% of them present only once. With 2 bases removed from V and 0 bases from J, the gap between germline ends came to 8 bases. Germline V lookup: CDR1 WNHNN, CDR2 SYGVQD (reference sequence). The CDR3 sequence is 15 residues long.

The chain links TRBV10-1 to TRBJ2-1; the D is unclear. Sequenced material: peripheral blood. The TCR was taken from a woman in her sixties or seventies with acute or convalescent COVID-19. As DNA, the CDR3 is TGCGCCAGCAGTGAGCTCCGGAGCTCCTACAATGAGCAGTTCTTC. Translation: CASSELRSSYNEQFF.